This TCR beta chain was obtained from a study of T-cell memory formation after mild COVID-19 (dated by TCRdb to the early 2020s). In the study overall: TCR sequence clusters from the two donors were found to be largely donor specific. T-cell clones expanding and contracting after mild COVID-19 in two donors were tracked by longitudinal TCRalpha and TCRbeta repertoire sequencing. The cohort comprised two young, previously healthy adult volunteers, one female and one male.

This clonotype was observed at least ten times. Its binding antigen is unknown. No per-base quality is available; no much larger clone lies one base away. General study outcomes and caveats: Some responding clones were found in pre-infection memory, which suggests that pre-existing cross-reactive memory T cells took part in the SARS-CoV-2 response. Balanced CD4/CD8 phenotypes were observed for clones contracting from day 15 to 85, whereas a bias towards CD4+ was observed for a second wave of clones expanding from day 15 to 37. The study included only a couple of mild cases, and larger cohorts that include severe cases with pre-infection samples were judged to be necessary. The second-wave clones that peaked on day 37 were not confirmed to be SARS-CoV-2 specific. Contracting CD4+ clones were found mainly in CM and EM memory subsets, while CD8+ clones were enriched in EMRA.

Ficoll-Paque density gradient centrifugation was used to isolate PBMCs. Sequencing took place on an Illumina NovaSeq 6000. TCRalpha and TCRbeta cDNA libraries were built by 5'RACE with constant-segment primers, adding sample barcodes and unique molecular identifiers. RNA was extracted from every sample with Trizol reagent. Libraries were amplified in two PCR steps, with a second sample barcode and Illumina TruSeq adapters added in the second step. Sequencing of the libraries was done on an Illumina NovaSeq, producing 2 x 150 bp paired-end reads. Turning to the authors' computational methods: Demultiplexing of reads and collapsing into UMI-guided consensus sequences were performed with migec v1.2.7. Using mixcr v2.1.11, UMI consensuses were aligned to TRA and TRB V and J templates and then assembled into clonotypes. A clonotype was counted as expanded or contracted only when both edgeR and NoisET called the clonotype significant, with the noise models trained on biological replicates. For edgeR calls, the cutoffs were a false discovery rate-adjusted p below 0.01 and a log2 fold-change threshold of 1. PCA with hierarchical clustering of max-normalized trajectories of the 1000 most abundant clonotypes was used as exploratory dynamics analysis. The CD4 or CD8 phenotype of responding clones was assigned using the separately sequenced CD4+ and CD8+ repertoires. The public reads were reprocessed in TCRdb via fastp at Q25 and MiXCR, keeping in-frame beta chains. Each entry is one CDR3 protein sequence, shown with its most common DNA and genes. TCRdb, rather than the study authors, made the V and J calls. Counted in this sample were some 150,000 distinct CDR3 sequences; 6% to 7% of them appeared once. About 2.1% of the sample is taken by the ten largest.

Sequencing was done on a sample of PBMCs or a T cell subset sorted from them (not recorded which). This receptor was obtained from an adult woman who had mild COVID-19 (a few samples of this study predate the infection). The sample titles of this study are shuffled in the database, so cell type and time point are left out; the donor was told from shared clones.

CDR3 reads: CASSLGDRGKLFF. The DNA sequence is given as TGCGCCAGCAGCTTGGGCGACAGGGGAAAACTGTTTTTT. The chain employs TRBV5-1 and TRBJ1-4, and 8 junctional nucleotides match TRBD1. Trimmed from V: 0 bases; trimmed from J: 10 bases; junction bases lacking a gene match: 2. Sequences SGHRS (CDR1) and YFSETQ (CDR2) are obtained from the germline V gene. From cysteine to phenylalanine, the CDR3 is 13 amino acids long. Of all the DNA, just the CDR3 is kept, 39 bases in frame from base 1. The reference TRBV5-1 and TRBJ1-4 proteins fill in what lies around the CDR3, so the full variable domain reads KAGVTQTPRYLIKTRGQQVTLSCSPISGHRSVSWYQQTPGQGLQFLFEYFSETQRNKGNFPGRFSGRQFSNSRSEMNVSTLELGDSALYLCASSLGDRGKLFFGSGTQLSVL.